What follows are 8 T cell receptor beta chains derived from one specimen sequenced in a study of identical twins. MiXCR, run by TCRdb on the 5' RACE reads, gives a single entry per CDR3 protein. The sample includes roughly 280,000 distinct CDR3 sequences, roughly 10% of them seen just once. The data also belong to a second study, concerning yellow fever vaccine responses in identical twins.

The sequenced material came from CD8+ T cells sorted from blood. These receptors all come from a woman aged 18 to 35 in good health.

The DNA of the CDR3 is TGTGCCAGCAGCTCGACTAGCGGGAAGCAGTACTTC. Protein product: CASSSTSGKQYF. The V gene is TRBV28, the J gene TRBJ2-7, with TRBD2 identical over 11 bases. The CDR3 spans 12 residues. Germline CDR1 and CDR2: MDHEN and SYDVKM. The J segment lost 8 bases and the V segment lost 6 bases, leaving 3 bases of the junction unmatched.

This clonotype showed up many times. The gene calls are TRBV10-3 and TRBJ2-7; 12 nucleotides match TRBD2. Looked up from germline, CDR1 is ENHRY and CDR2 is SYGVKD. V shed 4 bases, J shed 3 bases, and the junction held 10 bases outside the gene matches. The CDR3 runs to 17 residues. CDR3 in amino acids: CAISGGTGLAGIYEQYF. The CDR3 DNA is TGTGCCATCAGTGGAGGAACTGGACTAGCGGGGATCTACGAGCAGTACTTC.

The chain links TRBV7-6 to TRBJ1-1, with a tentative D call TRBD1 (6 bases). V lost 4 bases and J 0 bases, leaving 9 bases between the germline ends. This CDR3 is 14 amino acids long. Germline V gene data show CDR1 as SGHVS and CDR2 as FNYEAQ. The CDR3 nucleotides are TGTGCCAGCAGCTCCGACAGGTTGAACACTGAAGCTTTCTTT. Its protein product is CASSSDRLNTEAFF.

The chain couples TRBV11-2 to TRBJ2-3; no reliable D call. Per the germline V gene, CDR1 is SGHAT and CDR2 is FQNNGV. CDR3 length: 13 amino acids. Trimming took 1 base from V and 2 from J, leaving 4 bases between them. CDR3 in amino acids: CASSLVFTDTQYF. CDR3 bases: TGTGCCAGCAGCTTAGTGTTCACAGATACGCAGTATTTT. Full variable domain (missing parts from reference TRBV11-2 and TRBJ2-3): EAGVAQSPRYKIIEKRQSVAFWCNPISGHATLYWYQQILGQGPKLLIQFQNNGVVDDSQLPKDRFSAERLKGVDSTLKIQPAKLEDSAVYLCASSLVFTDTQYFGPGTRLTVL.

Ten or more counts support this clonotype. The rearrangement uses TRBV7-9 and TRBJ2-7, with TRBD1 as a possible D gene (5 bases). Germline assignment: CDR1 SEHNR and CDR2 FQNEAQ (reference sequence). CDR3 length: 16 amino acids. V lost 6 bases to trimming and J lost 2 bases, with 20 bases between them. The CDR3 here is CASSQLSGLGAYEQYF. The CDR3 DNA sequence: TGTGCCAGCAGTCAACTATCAGGGCTAGGGGCCTACGAGCAGTACTTC.

This clonotype was counted ten times or more. V and J are TRBV6-1 and TRBJ2-3, with 12 bases aligning to TRBD2. The CDR3 has 16 residues. V was clipped by 5 bases and J by 6 bases; unmatched bases: 9. The germline V gene has CDR1 MNHNS and CDR2 SASEGT. The CDR3, as DNA: TGTGCCAGCAGTCCCGCTCTAGCGGGGGGGCTGGATACGCAGTATTTT. As protein: CASSPALAGGLDTQYF.

The chain recombines TRBV20-1 with TRBJ2-1; possible D gene TRBD2, 6 bases. The germline V gene has CDR1 DFQATT and CDR2 SNEGSKA (reference sequence). V was cut by 8 bases and J by 3 bases, with 17 bases left in between. The CDR3 covers 14 residues. CDR3 bases: TGCAGTACATCGAATTACGGGAGCTACAATGAGCAGTTCTTC. Translating it yields CSTSNYGSYNEQFF.

The sample holds a few counts of this clonotype. The genes are TRBV7-9 and TRBJ2-3; D remains ambiguous. Germline assignment: CDR1 SEHNR and CDR2 FQNEAQ (reference sequence). There are 12 residues in the CDR3. V shed 5 bases and J shed 6 bases, with 9 bases lying between them. CDR3 residues: CASSPPLDTQYF. The CDR3 DNA sequence: TGTGCCAGCAGCCCCCCCCTCGATACGCAGTATTTT. Drawing the rest from reference TRBV7-9 and TRBJ2-3, the complete variable domain is DTGVSQNPRHKITKRGQNVTFRCDPISEHNRLYWYRQTLGQGPEFLTYFQNEAQLEKSRLLSDRFSAERPKGSFSTLEIQRTEQGDSAMYLCASSPPLDTQYFGPGTRLTVL.